This T cell receptor (beta chain) originates from a study of PD-1 blockade in classical Hodgkin lymphoma. This CDR3 contains 15 residues. The V end lost 1 base, the J end lost 1 base, and 7 bases lay between the germline ends. Germline V CDR1 and CDR2: LNHDA, SQIVND (reference sequence). Relapses following autologous stem cell transplantation were seen in all patients, with brentuximab vedotin exposure varying. Profiled with immunoSEQ multiplex PCR; TCRdb holds only in-frame clones, not every one. The sample consists of tens of thousands of clones, 70% to 80% of them appearing once. Findings and caveats of the study: Relapsed/refractory patients reportedly had the lowest baseline TCR diversity, below newly diagnosed patients, who were below healthy donors. After ASCT, patients who started nivolumab under 1 year later were excluded.

A remark on this clone: Its antigen is undetermined.

This chain connects TRBV19 to TRBJ2-2; D gene ambiguous. The sequence was obtained from a human donor with classical Hodgkin lymphoma. Sample: peripheral blood mononuclear cells (PBMCs), taken before the second cycle of nivolumab. CDR3 bases: TGTGCCAGTAGTATAGGCCGAGGGAACACCGGGGAGCTGTTTTTT. Its protein is CASSIGRGNTGELFF.